A selection of T cell receptor beta chains follows, all from one sample in a study of blood T cell repertoires in COVID-19. Sequenced by immunoSEQ multiplex PCR; TCRdb stores in-frame clones only, minus some. The data show fewer than 450,000 clones, with 90% seen just once and 0.55% to 0.75% held by the top ten. Specimen: PBMCs or T cells enriched from blood (not recorded which). These receptors originate from a man between 18 and 35 years old who had recovered from COVID-19. Each CDR3 is given with its conserved first and last residue.

>TRBJ2-5|TRBV7-3
CASNLRSGREGGETQYF
>TRBJ2-3|TRBV24-1
CATRTTGGDTQYF
>TRBJ1-6|TRBV2
CASSVVPAGQGSSPLHF
>TRBJ1-2|TRBV7-9
CASSLQGQGEGYTF
>TRBJ1-5|TRBV19
CASSFPGQGFGPQHF
>TRBJ1-1|TRBV7-9
CASSSGYTSAEAFF
>TRBJ2-7|TRBV18
CASSPQSDREYEQYF
>TRBJ2-3|TRBV3-1/TRBV3-2
CASRGPSGSGTDTQYF
>TRBJ2-7|TRBV10-3
CAISQSGTGGEQYF
>TRBJ2-1|TRBV19
CASSLSSGRVNNEQFF
>TRBJ2-2|TRBV7-9
CASSPIALDTGELFF
>TRBJ2-1|TRBV24-1
CATSDPSGTGSYNEQFF
>TRBJ1-5|TRBV6-5
CASSYRGNQPQHF
>TRBJ1-1|TRBV6-5
CASSRENTEAFF
>TRBJ2-2|TRBV6-5
CASTALRVGELFF
>TRBJ1-5|TRBV19
CASSIVPGQFNQPQHF
>TRBJ1-1|TRBV6-2/TRBV6-3
CASSYGQGTFEAFF
>TRBJ1-5|TRBV30
CAWDRGIGNQPQHF
>TRBJ1-5|TRBV28
CASSGPLNEPQHF
>TRBJ1-2|TRBV3-1/TRBV3-2
CASSPTDRAIYGYTF
>TRBJ2-1|TRBV19
CASSRGEEFHEQFF
>TRBJ1-1|TRBV5-1
CASSSPGPEAFF
>TRBJ1-1|TRBV19
CASSSDTNTEAFF
>TRBJ2-1|TRBV10-3
CAISEGGVWDEQFF
>TRBJ1-1|TRBV19
CASSWGGNTEAFF
>TRBJ2-5|TRBV3-1/TRBV3-2
CASSHGALAGGSPPETQYF
>TRBJ2-7|TRBV5-1
CASSNRDRDAYEQYF
>TRBJ2-3|TRBV6-2/TRBV6-3
CASSKSGSTDTQYF
>TRBJ2-2|TRBV19
CATSIAGGATGELFF
>TRBJ2-2|TRBV27
CASSETLMEGGELFF
>TRBJ2-7|TRBV30
CAWSVLTSGIPNF
>TRBJ2-5|TRBV7-2
CASSSGSPLAQYF
>TRBJ2-1|TRBV29-1
CSGLTSGRNSYNEQFF
>TRBJ1-3|TRBV4-1
CASSQGNRDGNTIYF
>TRBJ1-4|TRBV19
CASSPVVTNEKLFF